Listed below are T cell receptor beta chains from one sample, sequenced in a study of control samples from healthy donors and cancer patients. TCRdb's copy holds only in-frame clones and misses some; the assay was immunoSEQ multiplex PCR. This table holds 150,000 to 200,000 clones, 94% found once. Material: blood. The receptors derive from a woman between 18 and 29 years old in good health. CDR3s include the opening cysteine and the closing phenylalanine or tryptophan. The D gene is left open where the match is weak. Expanded clones are given a class, and other clones once, few, many or no size at all.

v_gene	d_gene	abundance	j_gene	CDR3nt	CDR3aa
TRBV7-9	TRBD1	-	TRBJ1-1	TGTGCCAGCAGCTCCGACAGGGGGCCTGAAGCTTTCTTT	CASSSDRGPEAFF
TRBV7-2	TRBD2	-	TRBJ2-1	TGTGCCAGCAGCCCCGGACTAGCGGGAGCCAATGAGCAGTTCTTC	CASSPGLAGANEQFF
TRBV7-2	-	-	TRBJ2-1	TGTGCCAGCACTTCCAGCGAAATCTCCTACAATGAGCAGTTCTTC	CASTSSEISYNEQFF
TRBV4-3	TRBD1	-	TRBJ1-1	TGCGCCAGCAGCCAAGAGACAGGGAGGTTCACTGAAGCTTTCTTT	CASSQETGRFTEAFF
TRBV5-4	-	-	TRBJ1-1	TGTGCCAGCAGCTTGCCTCATGATAAGGGTAGTGCTTTCTTT	CASSLPHDKGSAFF
TRBV12-3/TRBV12-4	-	-	TRBJ1-4	TGTGCCAGCAGTTTGAGGTTGAGTGAAAAACTGTTTTTT	CASSLRLSEKLFF
TRBV28	-	-	TRBJ2-1	TGTGCCAGCAGACTTCTATCCTCCAGGGATGTGGATGAGCAGTTCTTC	CASRLLSSRDVDEQFF
TRBV2	-	-	TRBJ1-2	TGTGCCAGCAAGGGGAGGGCTAACTATGGCTACACCTTC	CASKGRANYGYTF
TRBV28	-	-	TRBJ1-1	TGTGCCAGCATCCCCCTCCCCGGGTCCAAGAACTTGAACACTGAAGCTTTCTTT	CASIPLPGSKNLNTEAFF
TRBV19	TRBD1	few	TRBJ2-7	TGTGCCAGTGCGGACAGGGGGCATTACGAGCAGTACTTC	CASADRGHYEQYF
TRBV4-3	-	-	TRBJ1-1	TGCGCCAGCAGCCAAGATGGTGGATTTCTCGCGAACACTGAAGCTTTCTTT	CASSQDGGFLANTEAFF
TRBV28	-	once	TRBJ1-2	TGTGCCAGCAGTCCATTCGAGGTGGAGGCTAACTATGGCTACACCTTC	CASSPFEVEANYGYTF
TRBV10-1	-	-	TRBJ2-2	TGCGCCAGCAGTGAGTCGACCGACCACGGGGAGCTGTTTTTT	CASSESTDHGELFF
TRBV12-3/TRBV12-4	-	once	TRBJ1-3	TGTGCCAGCAGTTTATCCCTGGGAAACACCATATATTTT	CASSLSLGNTIYF
TRBV5-6	-	-	TRBJ1-5	TGTGCCAGCAGCTTGGACCGATGGGGGCCCCAGCATTTT	CASSLDRWGPQHF
TRBV28	-	-	TRBJ1-2	TGTGCCAGCACCGGAGGATCTAACTATGGCTACACCTTC	CASTGGSNYGYTF
TRBV18	-	-	TRBJ1-1	TGTGCCAGCTCACCTCGACGGGACACTGAAGCTTTCTTT	CASSPRRDTEAFF
TRBV12-3/TRBV12-4	TRBD1	-	TRBJ2-7	TGTGCCAGCGGGCGCAGGGGGTTTGGGGAGCAGTACTTC	CASGRRGFGEQYF
TRBV6-5	TRBD1	-	TRBJ2-7	TGTGCCACCTCGGGACAGGGGGCGTACGAGCAGTACTTC	CATSGQGAYEQYF
TRBV28	-	once	TRBJ1-5	TGTGCCAGCAGTTTATCAGGGTCCCATCAGCCCCAGCATTTT	CASSLSGSHQPQHF
TRBV5-1	-	-	TRBJ2-7	TGCGCCAGCAGCCTCCCCCCCTACGAGCAGTACTTC	CASSLPPYEQYF
TRBV6-6	TRBD2	-	TRBJ2-7	TGTGCCAGCAGCACTACCGGGACTACGTTTAGCGAGCAGTACTTC	CASSTTGTTFSEQYF
TRBV5-4	-	-	TRBJ2-7	TGTGCCAGCAGCTTGGAAAGGGGCCGCGGGAACGAGCAGTACTTC	CASSLERGRGNEQYF
TRBV5-1	-	-	TRBJ2-7	TGCGCCAGCAGCAGCGGGACACACTACGAGCAGTACTTC	CASSSGTHYEQYF
TRBV6-2/TRBV6-3	-	-	TRBJ2-7	TGTGCCAGCAGTTCCCCCGCCCGGGCCCTGAACCCCTACGAGCAGTACTTC	CASSSPARALNPYEQYF
TRBV7-8	-	-	TRBJ1-6	TGTGCCAGCAGCTTATGGTCCCCATTGGGCAGCTCCTATAATTCACCCCTCCACTTT	CASSLWSPLGSSYNSPLHF
TRBV5-1	TRBD1	-	TRBJ1-1	TGCGCCAGCAGCTTGGCTCCAGGGGGGGTCCCTGAAGCTTTCTTT	CASSLAPGGVPEAFF
TRBV18	-	-	TRBJ2-7	TGTGCCAGCTCACCAGATGGAAGCTACGAGCAGTACTTC	CASSPDGSYEQYF
TRBV11-3	-	-	TRBJ2-1	TGTGCCAGCAGCTTACGTCACGGCGGAAGGGAGCAGTTCTTC	CASSLRHGGREQFF
TRBV7-2	-	-	TRBJ1-4	TGTGCCAGCAGCTTAATGACAGGCGAAAAACTGTTTTTT	CASSLMTGEKLFF
TRBV7-2	TRBD1	-	TRBJ1-4	TGTGCCAGCAGCCACGGACAGGCCTTTTGGAATGAAAAACTGTTTTTT	CASSHGQAFWNEKLFF
TRBV6-6	-	-	TRBJ1-1	TGTGCCAGCAGTTACTCTGTGGAGACTGAAGCTTTCTTT	CASSYSVETEAFF
TRBV7-2	TRBD1	-	TRBJ2-4	TGTGCCAGCAGCCCAGGACAGGAAAACATTCAGTACTTC	CASSPGQENIQYF
TRBV4-1	-	-	TRBJ1-1	TGCGCCAGCAGCCAAGATGAAAGAGGGCCCTGGGGAATGAACACTGAAGCTTTCTTT	CASSQDERGPWGMNTEAFF
TRBV28	-	-	TRBJ1-3	TGTGCCAGCAGTTTTAAGGACAGCGACCCTGGAAACACCATATATTTT	CASSFKDSDPGNTIYF
TRBV6-5	-	-	TRBJ2-7	TGTGCCAGCGGGGCAGCCACCTACGAGCAGTACTTC	CASGAATYEQYF
TRBV9	-	-	TRBJ1-3	TGTGCCAGCAGCGTAGATGTGGGTTACACTGGAAACACCATATATTTT	CASSVDVGYTGNTIYF
TRBV6-6	-	-	TRBJ1-4	TGTGCCGGGGGGTACCTGGAAAAACTGTTTTTT	CAGGYLEKLFF
TRBV11-2	-	-	TRBJ2-1	TGTGCCAGCAGCCCGGGACGTATCTCCTACAATGAGCAGTTCTTC	CASSPGRISYNEQFF
TRBV7-8	-	-	TRBJ1-4	TGTGCCAGCAGCTTAGTGCTTCCGGAGGGTCGTGAAAAACTGTTTTTT	CASSLVLPEGREKLFF
TRBV23-1	-	-	TRBJ1-2	TGCGCCAGCAATCACAGGGTTCTGTTTTATGGCTACACCTTC	CASNHRVLFYGYTF
TRBV29-1	-	few	TRBJ1-4	TGCAGCGTGGATAGCCCGGGAGAGAATGAAAAACTGTTTTTT	CSVDSPGENEKLFF
TRBV28	TRBD2	-	TRBJ2-2	TGTGCCAGCACCTTAGGTTACGGACTAGCGGGAGGGCTCAACACCGGGGAGCTGTTTTTT	CASTLGYGLAGGLNTGELFF
TRBV6-6	-	-	TRBJ2-3	TGTGCCAGCAAAGAGCTCCTAGATACGCAGTATTTT	CASKELLDTQYF
TRBV7-9	-	-	TRBJ2-2	TGTGCCAGCAGCTACAGGACCAACACCGGGGAGCTGTTTTTT	CASSYRTNTGELFF
TRBV10-3	-	-	TRBJ1-6	TGTGCCATCAGTGAGACCAATTCACCCCTCCACTTT	CAISETNSPLHF